The subject of this entry is one TCR beta chain. Its antigen is currently unknown. This entry comes from a study of T-cell memory formation after mild COVID-19. Study-wide background: The two donors had largely donor-specific TCR clusters.

From the 5' RACE reads, TCRdb called clonotypes with MiXCR, one entry per CDR3 protein. The table has 400,000 to 550,000 distinct CDR3 sequences, roughly 25% seen once; the top ten hold roughly an eighth. Study-wide findings and caveats: Pre-infection memory showed some responding clones, and this suggested that cross-reactive memory joined.

V shed 3 bases and J 2 bases; nucleotides not matched to a gene: 5. The CDR3 loop spans 15 amino acids. Germline lookup yields CDR1 DFQATT and CDR2 SNEGSKA (reference sequence). What was sequenced was PBMCs or a T cell subset sorted from them (not recorded which). The chain recombines TRBV20-1 with TRBJ2-5; TRBD2 aligns across 11 bases. The sequence came from an adult woman who had mild COVID-19 (a few samples of this study predate the infection). Cell type and time point are not known. CDR3 sequence (DNA): TGCAGTGCTAGTATAGCGGGGGGGTGGCAAGAGACCCAGTACTTC. Translating gives CSASIAGGWQETQYF.